Each of the 18 T cell receptor beta chains below was sequenced from the same sample in a study of blood T cell repertoires in COVID-19. Method: immunoSEQ multiplex PCR; TCRdb's copy keeps in-frame clones and lacks some. The sample records about 160,000 clones, 70% to 90% being singletons. Sequencing was carried out using peripheral blood. These receptor sequences come from a woman between 65 and 79 years old with acute or convalescent COVID-19.

This chain uses TRBV29-1 with TRBJ2-7, with D maybe TRBD2 (5 bases). This CDR3 contains 12 residues. Germline CDR1 is SQVTM and CDR2 is ANQGSEA. Trimming pared 6 bases from V and 4 bases from J, leaving 13 bases between. CDR3 protein: CSVAADLYEQYF. The CDR3 DNA sequence: TGCAGCGTGGCAGCGGATCTTTACGAGCAGTACTTC.

This clone has more than one count but fewer than ten. This chain links TRBV19 with TRBJ2-2, with 7 bases matching TRBD2. V lost 10 bases, J lost 4 bases, and 12 bases stayed unmatched. Looked up from germline, CDR1 is LNHDA and CDR2 is SQIVND (reference sequence). The CDR3 loop spans 15 amino acids. The CDR3 DNA is TGTGCCACCCCAAAGCGGGACGGACTCACCGGGGAGCTGTTTTTT. Translating it yields CATPKRDGLTGELFF.

This clone showed up just a few times. This chain joins TRBV6-2 or TRBV6-3 and TRBJ1-3; D possibly corresponds to TRBD1 (5 bases). V lost 4 bases and J lost 0, with 7 bases in between. The CDR3 contains 14 residues. From germline, CDR1 is MNHEY and CDR2 SVGEGT. The CDR3 loop reads CASSSQGSGNTIYF. CDR3 nucleotides: TGTGCCAGCAGTTCCCAGGGCTCTGGAAACACCATATATTTT.

The rearrangement joins TRBV19 to TRBJ1-5, with 8 bases identical to TRBD1. V was clipped by 8 bases and J by 4 bases; unmatched bases: 4. Germline CDR1 and CDR2: LNHDA and SQIVND (reference sequence). The CDR3 is 13 amino acids. For the CDR3, the DNA is TGTGCCAGTGCCGACAGGGGAAATCAGCCCCAGCATTTT. This encodes CASADRGNQPQHF. Combining the CDR3 with reference TRBV19 and TRBJ1-5 gives the whole variable domain DGGITQSPKYLFRKEGQNVTLSCEQNLNHDAMYWYRQDPGQGLRLIYYSQIVNDFQKGDIAEGYSVSREKKESFPLTVTSAQKNPTAFYLCASADRGNQPQHFGDGTRLSIL.

Details on this clone: At one of its ends the junction is not consistent with the germline gene, which may arise from a read error. J is TRBJ2-7 and V is TRBV6-5; D call uncertain. The germline gives CDR1 MNHEY, CDR2 SVGAGI. CDR3 length: 15 amino acids. CDR3 bases: TGTGCCGGCAGTACATCCGTGGGCAGCACCTACGAGCAGTACTTC. This sequence encodes CAGSTSVGSTYEQYF.

This clone came up a few times. The rearrangement links TRBV5-6 to TRBJ1-1, with unresolved D. V lost 2 bases, J lost 1 base, and 9 bases lay in between. This CDR3 is built from 14 residues. Per the germline V gene, CDR1 is SGHDT and CDR2 is YYEEEE. This CDR3 is CASSFSRRNTEAFF. The DNA for the CDR3 is TGTGCCAGCAGCTTTTCCAGGCGGAACACTGAAGCTTTCTTT.

This clone was picked up one time. The chain links TRBV7-9 to TRBJ1-4; the D gene is possibly TRBD1 (6 bases). Germline V lookup: CDR1 SEHNR, CDR2 FQNEAQ (reference sequence). Trimming pared 4 bases from V and 0 bases from J, leaving 18 bases between. The CDR3 is 18 residues long. The CDR3 reads CASSSPSGTLPTNEKLFF. The CDR3 nucleotides read TGTGCCAGCAGCTCTCCATCAGGGACATTACCAACTAATGAAAAACTGTTTTTT.

The rearrangement joins TRBV7-9 to TRBJ1-6; 8 bases are shared with TRBD1. The CDR3 sequence is 14 residues long. Germline CDR1 SEHNR, CDR2 FQNEAQ (reference sequence). The V segment lost 8 bases and the J segment 7 bases; nucleotides outside the gene matches: 7. CDR3 bases: TGTGCCAGCGACCCAGGGGGCATGAATTCACCCCTCCACTTT. This encodes CASDPGGMNSPLHF.

The chain has TRBV10-2 and TRBJ1-2; 10 bases map to TRBD1. There are 16 residues in the CDR3. The J segment lost 3 bases and the V segment lost 6 bases, leaving 10 bases of the junction unmatched. CDR1 WSHSY and CDR2 SAAADI come from the germline V gene. In nucleotides, the CDR3 is TGCGCCAGCAGAGCCGGTACCGGGACAGGGGACTATGGCTACACCTTC. This gives the protein CASRAGTGTGDYGYTF.

The rearrangement uses TRBV20-1 and TRBJ1-6, with a weak D call TRBD1 (6 bases). Trimming shortened V by 3 bases and J by 2 bases, and 11 bases separated the two germline ends. Germline-derived CDR1 and CDR2 are DFQATT and SNEGSKA (reference sequence). There are 15 residues in the CDR3. CDR3: CSASRQAAYNSPLHF. CDR3 coding DNA: TGCAGTGCTAGTCGACAGGCTGCCTATAATTCACCCCTCCACTTT.

The rearrangement links TRBV7-2 to TRBJ2-6; maybe TRBD1 (5 bases). Germline V CDR1 and CDR2: SGHTA, FQGNSA. V gave up 2 bases and J gave up 4 bases, with 18 bases separating them. The CDR3 runs 18 residues. The CDR3 bases are TGTGCCAGCAGCTTACGGCCTACAGGTTCTCTCGGGGCCAACGTCCTGACTTTC. It translates to CASSLRPTGSLGANVLTF.

The CDR3 bases are TGTGCCAGCAGCCAAGAAGGTCAGGGGGGAAATCAGCCCCAGCATTTT. Protein product: CASSQEGQGGNQPQHF. This rearrangement joins TRBV4-2 to TRBJ1-5, with 7 positions matching TRBD1. Germline CDR1 reads LGHNA; CDR2 reads YNFKEQ. The CDR3 is 16 residues long. V was clipped by 0 bases and J by 4 bases; unmatched bases: 6.

This chain uses TRBV19 with TRBJ1-4; maybe TRBD1 (6 bases). The CDR3 has 16 residues. Trimming took off 6 bases at V and 2 bases at J, with 16 bases between the two ends. CDR1 and CDR2 (germline): LNHDA, SQIVND (reference sequence). Written as DNA, the CDR3 is TGTGCCAGTAGACCACTTTTAGGACAGACTAATGAAAAACTGTTTTTT. It encodes CASRPLLGQTNEKLFF.

This sequence joins TRBV2 and TRBJ1-2; 8 nucleotides match TRBD1. The CDR3 has 13 amino acids. CDR1 and CDR2 from the germline V gene are SNHLY and FYNNEI. The V and J ends lost 6 bases and 7 bases, in that order; junction bases with no gene match: 7. The CDR3 loop is CASRKDRVAGYTF. The DNA of the CDR3 is TGTGCCAGCAGAAAGGACAGGGTTGCTGGCTACACCTTC.

This chain joins TRBV18 and TRBJ1-2, with unresolved D. The germline V gene has CDR1 KGHSH and CDR2 LQKENI. The CDR3 runs to 15 residues. Trimming took off 3 bases at V and 3 bases at J, with 14 bases between the two ends. The CDR3 DNA reads TGTGCCAGCTCACCCCAGTCGGGTAGTGACTATGGCTACACCTTC. Protein sequence: CASSPQSGSDYGYTF.

The chain carries TRBV19 and TRBJ1-5; TRBD1 is a possible D gene (5 bases). V lost 5 bases and J lost 2, with 16 bases in between. The CDR3 totals 16 residues. Germline CDR1 is LNHDA and CDR2 is SQIVND (reference sequence). The CDR3 loop reads CASSPWGDGGNQPQHF. The CDR3 coding sequence is TGTGCCAGTAGTCCCTGGGGGGATGGAGGCAATCAGCCCCAGCATTTT.

The V gene is TRBV11-2, the J gene TRBJ1-2, with TRBD1 as a possible D gene (5 bases). Germline lookup yields CDR1 SGHAT and CDR2 FQNNGV. The ends were cut back, 1 base at V and 7 bases at J, with 13 bases in the middle. This CDR3 region has 14 residues. Here the CDR3 DNA reads TGTGCCAGCAGCTTAGTTGGAGGGGTCTTTGGCTACACCTTC. It encodes CASSLVGGVFGYTF.

Written as DNA, the CDR3 is TGTGCCAGCAGTTTGCGCTCCTATGGCTACACCTTC. It is translated as CASSLRSYGYTF. The chain has TRBV12-3 or TRBV12-4 and TRBJ1-2; D is undetermined. V was shortened by 3 bases and J by 4 bases, with 6 bases between the two germline ends. CDR3 size: 12 residues.